Sequencing of this TCR beta chain was carried out in a study of beta chain features in type 1 diabetes. Study-wide findings and caveats: In comparison with healthy donors, patients had naive, central memory and Treg TCRB repertoires that appeared more similar. There were fewer insertions and more deletions at the VDJ junctions of type 1 diabetes patients.

Investigators reverse transcribed all isolated RNA, so they sequenced expressed TCRB transcripts. TCRdb's copy holds only in-frame clones and misses some; the assay was immunoSEQ multiplex PCR. This table holds 150,000 to 200,000 clones, just over 9% found once. Roughly 100 mL of blood, on average, came from one heparinised draw per donor. CD45RO/CCR7/CD25/CD127/CD95/CD27 staining was used to isolate CD4+ naive, central memory, regulatory and stem cell-like memory cells by sorting. This CDR3 has 15 amino acids. V lost 0 bases to trimming and J lost 8 bases; unmatched junction nucleotides: 9. Per the germline V gene, CDR1 is SQVTM and CDR2 is ANQGSEA. This clone was seen repeatedly, ten times or more. Its antigen is undetermined.

This sequence was found in a woman aged 18-29 years in good health. Sequenced material: central memory CD4+ T cells from blood. The chain couples TRBV29-1 to TRBJ2-1, with 8 nucleotides matching TRBD2. CDR3 nucleotide sequence: TGCAGCGTTGAAGACTTCGGGAGGGCACCCGATGAGCAGTTCTTC. This encodes CSVEDFGRAPDEQFF.